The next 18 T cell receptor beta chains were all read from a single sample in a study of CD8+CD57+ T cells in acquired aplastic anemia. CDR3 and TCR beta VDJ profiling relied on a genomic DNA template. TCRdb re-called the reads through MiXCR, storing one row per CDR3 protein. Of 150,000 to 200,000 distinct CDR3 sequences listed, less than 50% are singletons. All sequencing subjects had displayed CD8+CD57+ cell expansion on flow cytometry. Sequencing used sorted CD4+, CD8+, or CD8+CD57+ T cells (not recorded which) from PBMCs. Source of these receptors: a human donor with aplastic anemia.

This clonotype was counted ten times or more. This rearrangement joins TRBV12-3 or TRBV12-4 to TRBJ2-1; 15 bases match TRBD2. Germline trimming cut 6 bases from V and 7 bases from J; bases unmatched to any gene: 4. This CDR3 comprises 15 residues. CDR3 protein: CASRGTSGGINEQFF. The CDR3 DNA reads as TGTGCCAGCAGGGGGACTAGCGGGGGGATAAATGAGCAGTTCTTC.

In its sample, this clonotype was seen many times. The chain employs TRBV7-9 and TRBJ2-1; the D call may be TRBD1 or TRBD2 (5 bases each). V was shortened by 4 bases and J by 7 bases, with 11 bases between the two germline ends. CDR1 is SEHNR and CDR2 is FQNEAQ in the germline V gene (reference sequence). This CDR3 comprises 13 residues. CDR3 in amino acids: CASSWDLRNEQFF. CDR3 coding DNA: TGTGCCAGCAGCTGGGACCTAAGGAATGAGCAGTTCTTC.

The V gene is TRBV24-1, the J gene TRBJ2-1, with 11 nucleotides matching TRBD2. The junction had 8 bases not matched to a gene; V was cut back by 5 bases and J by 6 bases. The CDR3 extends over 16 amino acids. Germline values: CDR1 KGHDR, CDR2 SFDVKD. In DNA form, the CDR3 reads TGTGCCACCAGTGCCTCTAGCGGGGGGCCGCGCAATGAGCAGTTCTTC. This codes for CATSASSGGPRNEQFF.

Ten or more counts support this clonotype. CDR3 region: CASSLLGRGTNTGELFF. The CDR3 DNA is TGTGCCAGCAGTCTTCTGGGGCGGGGGACGAACACCGGGGAGCTGTTTTTT. The chain carries TRBV11-1 and TRBJ2-2; TRBD2 matches 7 bases. This CDR3 region has 17 residues. The junction had 10 bases not matched to a gene; V was cut back by 6 bases and J by 0 bases. The germline CDR1 and CDR2 sequences are SGHAT and FQDESV (reference sequence). Together with reference TRBV11-1 and TRBJ2-2, the CDR3 gives the full variable domain: EAEVAQSPRYKITEKSQAVAFWCDPISGHATLYWYRQILGQGPELLVQFQDESVVDDSQLPKDRFSAERLKGVDSTLKIQPAELGDSAMYLCASSLLGRGTNTGELFFGEGSRLTVL.

CDR3 sequence reads: CATSEPSRSEQYF. The CDR3 nucleotides are TGTGCCACCAGTGAGCCTAGTAGGAGTGAGCAGTACTTC. The rearrangement joins TRBV24-1 to TRBJ2-7; D unclear. Trimming pared 4 bases from V and 7 bases from J, leaving 13 bases between. The germline CDR1 and CDR2 sequences are KGHDR and SFDVKD. This CDR3 has 13 residues.

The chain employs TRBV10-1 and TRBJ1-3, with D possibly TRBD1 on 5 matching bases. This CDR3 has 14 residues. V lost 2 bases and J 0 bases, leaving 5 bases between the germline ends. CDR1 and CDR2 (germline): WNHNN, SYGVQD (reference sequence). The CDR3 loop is CASSEDSSGNTIYF. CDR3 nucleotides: TGCGCCAGCAGTGAGGACAGCTCTGGAAACACCATATATTTT.

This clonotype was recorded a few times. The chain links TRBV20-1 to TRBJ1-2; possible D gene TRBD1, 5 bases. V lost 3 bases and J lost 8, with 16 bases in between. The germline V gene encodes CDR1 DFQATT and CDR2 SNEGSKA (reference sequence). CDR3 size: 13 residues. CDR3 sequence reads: CSASSPDNEGYTF. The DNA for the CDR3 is TGCAGTGCTAGTTCCCCGGACAACGAGGGCTACACCTTC.

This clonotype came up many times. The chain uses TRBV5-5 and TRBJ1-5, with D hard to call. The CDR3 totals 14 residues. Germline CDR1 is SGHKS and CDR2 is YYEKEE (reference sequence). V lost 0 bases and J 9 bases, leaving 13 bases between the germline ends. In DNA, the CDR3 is TGTGCCAGCAGCTTGGGTGGCCCCACGGGGCCCCAGCATTTT. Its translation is CASSLGGPTGPQHF.

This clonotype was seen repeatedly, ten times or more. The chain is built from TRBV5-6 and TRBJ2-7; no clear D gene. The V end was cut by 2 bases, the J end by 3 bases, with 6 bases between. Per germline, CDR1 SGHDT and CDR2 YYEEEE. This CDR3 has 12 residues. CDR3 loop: CASSFLYYEQYF. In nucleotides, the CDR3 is TGTGCCAGCAGCTTTCTTTACTACGAGCAGTACTTC.

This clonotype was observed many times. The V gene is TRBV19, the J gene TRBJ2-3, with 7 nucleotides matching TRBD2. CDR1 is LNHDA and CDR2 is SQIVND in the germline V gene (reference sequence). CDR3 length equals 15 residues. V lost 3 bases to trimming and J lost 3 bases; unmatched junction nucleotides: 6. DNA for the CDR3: TGTGCCAGTAGTATCCGGCGGGGGTCGACAGATACGCAGTATTTT. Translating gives CASSIRRGSTDTQYF.

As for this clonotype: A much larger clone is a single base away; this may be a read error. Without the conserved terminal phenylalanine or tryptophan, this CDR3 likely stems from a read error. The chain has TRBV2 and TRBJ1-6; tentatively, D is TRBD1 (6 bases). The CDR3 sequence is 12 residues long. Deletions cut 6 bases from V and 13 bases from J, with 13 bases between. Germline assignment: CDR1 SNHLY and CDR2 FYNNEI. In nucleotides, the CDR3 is TGTGCCAGCAGACCCGACAGGCCCCCCCTCCACTTG. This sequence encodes CASRPDRPPLHL.

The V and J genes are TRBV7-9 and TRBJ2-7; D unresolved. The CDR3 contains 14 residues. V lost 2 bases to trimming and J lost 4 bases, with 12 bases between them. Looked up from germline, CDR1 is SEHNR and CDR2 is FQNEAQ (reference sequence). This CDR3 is CASSLHNEPYEQYF. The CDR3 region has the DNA TGTGCCAGCAGCTTACATAACGAGCCGTACGAGCAGTACTTC.

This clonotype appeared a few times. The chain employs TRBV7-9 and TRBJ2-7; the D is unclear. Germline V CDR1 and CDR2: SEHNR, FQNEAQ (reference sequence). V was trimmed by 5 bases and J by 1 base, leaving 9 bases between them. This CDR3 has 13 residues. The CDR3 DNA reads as TGTGCCAGCAGCCAGATGGGGTCCTACGAGCAGTACTTC. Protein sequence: CASSQMGSYEQYF. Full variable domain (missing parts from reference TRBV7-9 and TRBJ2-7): DTGVSQNPRHKITKRGQNVTFRCDPISEHNRLYWYRQTLGQGPEFLTYFQNEAQLEKSRLLSDRFSAERPKGSFSTLEIQRTEQGDSAMYLCASSQMGSYEQYFGPGTRLTVT.

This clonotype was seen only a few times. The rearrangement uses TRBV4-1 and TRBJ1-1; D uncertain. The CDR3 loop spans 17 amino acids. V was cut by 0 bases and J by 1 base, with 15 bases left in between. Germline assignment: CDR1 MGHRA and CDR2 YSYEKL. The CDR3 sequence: CASSQESGGYKNTEAFF. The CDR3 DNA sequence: TGCGCCAGCAGCCAAGAATCAGGAGGCTACAAGAACACTGAAGCTTTCTTT.

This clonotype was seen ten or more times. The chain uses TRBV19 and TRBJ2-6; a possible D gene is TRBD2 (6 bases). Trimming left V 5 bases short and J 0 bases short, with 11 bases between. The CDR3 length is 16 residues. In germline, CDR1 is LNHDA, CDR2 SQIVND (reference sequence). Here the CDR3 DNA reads TGTGCCAGTAGTCCGGGACTTAGCTCTGGGGCCAACGTCCTGACTTTC. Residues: CASSPGLSSGANVLTF.

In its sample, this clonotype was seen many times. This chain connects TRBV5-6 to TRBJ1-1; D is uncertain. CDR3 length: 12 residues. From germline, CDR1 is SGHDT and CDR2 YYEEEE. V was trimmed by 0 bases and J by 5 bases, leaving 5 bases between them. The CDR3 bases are TGTGCCAGCAGCTTGGCCCGGACTGAAGCTTTCTTT. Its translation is CASSLARTEAFF.

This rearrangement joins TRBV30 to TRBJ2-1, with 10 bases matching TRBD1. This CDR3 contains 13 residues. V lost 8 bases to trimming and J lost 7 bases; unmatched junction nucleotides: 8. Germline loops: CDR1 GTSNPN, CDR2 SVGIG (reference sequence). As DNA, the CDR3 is TGTGCCCGAGTAGGGACAGGGGCGAATGAGCAGTTCTTC. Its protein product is CARVGTGANEQFF.

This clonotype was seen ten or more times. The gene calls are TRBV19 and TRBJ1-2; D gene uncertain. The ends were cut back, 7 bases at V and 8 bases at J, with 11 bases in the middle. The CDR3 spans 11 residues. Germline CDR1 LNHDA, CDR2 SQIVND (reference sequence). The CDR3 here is CASNPRRGYTF. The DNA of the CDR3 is TGTGCCAGTAATCCTAGAAGAGGCTACACCTTC.